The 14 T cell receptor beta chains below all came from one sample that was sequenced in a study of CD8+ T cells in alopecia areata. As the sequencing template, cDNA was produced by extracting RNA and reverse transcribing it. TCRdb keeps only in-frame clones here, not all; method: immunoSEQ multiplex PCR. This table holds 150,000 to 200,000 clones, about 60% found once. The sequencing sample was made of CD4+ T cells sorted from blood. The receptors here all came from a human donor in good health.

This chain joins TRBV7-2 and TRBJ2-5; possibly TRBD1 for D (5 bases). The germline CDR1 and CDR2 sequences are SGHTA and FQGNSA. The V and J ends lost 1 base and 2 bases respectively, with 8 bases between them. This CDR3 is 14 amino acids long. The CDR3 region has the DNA TGTGCCAGCAGCTTAGAAAGACAGCAAGAGACCCAGTACTTC. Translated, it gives CASSLERQQETQYF.

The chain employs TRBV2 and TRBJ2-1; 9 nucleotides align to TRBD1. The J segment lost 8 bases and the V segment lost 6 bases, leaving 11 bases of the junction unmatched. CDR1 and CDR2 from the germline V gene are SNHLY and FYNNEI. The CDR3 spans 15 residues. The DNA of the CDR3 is TGTGCCAGCAGCAAGTCCGGGACAGGGTGGGATGAGCAGTTCTTC. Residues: CASSKSGTGWDEQFF. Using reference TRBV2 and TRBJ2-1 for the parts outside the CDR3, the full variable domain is EPEVTQTPSHQVTQMGQEVILRCVPISNHLYFYWYRQILGQKVEFLVSFYNNEISEKSEIFDDQFSVERPDGSNFTLKIRSTKLEDSAMYFCASSKSGTGWDEQFFGPGTRLTVL.

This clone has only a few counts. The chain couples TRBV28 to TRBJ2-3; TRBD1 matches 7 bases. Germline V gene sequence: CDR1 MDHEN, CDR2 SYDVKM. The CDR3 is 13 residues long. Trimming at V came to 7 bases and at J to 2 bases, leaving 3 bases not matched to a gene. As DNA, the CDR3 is TGTGCCAGCATTGAGGGGGCCACAGATACGCAGTATTTT. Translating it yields CASIEGATDTQYF.

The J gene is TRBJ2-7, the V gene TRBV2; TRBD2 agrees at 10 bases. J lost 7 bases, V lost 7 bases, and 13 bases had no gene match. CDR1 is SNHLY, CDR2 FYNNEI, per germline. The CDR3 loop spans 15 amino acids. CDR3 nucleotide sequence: TGTGCCAGCACTAGGACTAGCGGACCCTTGGGGGAGCAGTACTTC. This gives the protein CASTRTSGPLGEQYF. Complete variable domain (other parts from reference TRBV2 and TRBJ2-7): EPEVTQTPSHQVTQMGQEVILRCVPISNHLYFYWYRQILGQKVEFLVSFYNNEISEKSEIFDDQFSVERPDGSNFTLKIRSTKLEDSAMYFCASTRTSGPLGEQYFGPGTRLTVT.

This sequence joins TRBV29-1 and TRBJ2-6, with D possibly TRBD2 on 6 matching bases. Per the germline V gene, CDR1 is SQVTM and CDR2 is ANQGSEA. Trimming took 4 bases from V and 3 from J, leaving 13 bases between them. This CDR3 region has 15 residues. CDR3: CSVVWGLHGANVLTF. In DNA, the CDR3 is TGCAGCGTTGTATGGGGACTTCATGGGGCCAACGTCCTGACTTTC.

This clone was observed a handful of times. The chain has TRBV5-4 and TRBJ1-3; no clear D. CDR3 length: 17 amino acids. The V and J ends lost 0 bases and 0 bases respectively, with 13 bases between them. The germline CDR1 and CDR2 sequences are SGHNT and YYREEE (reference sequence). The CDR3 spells CASSLGGWSSSGNTIYF. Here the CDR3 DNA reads TGTGCCAGCAGCTTGGGAGGTTGGAGCAGCTCTGGAAACACCATATATTTT.

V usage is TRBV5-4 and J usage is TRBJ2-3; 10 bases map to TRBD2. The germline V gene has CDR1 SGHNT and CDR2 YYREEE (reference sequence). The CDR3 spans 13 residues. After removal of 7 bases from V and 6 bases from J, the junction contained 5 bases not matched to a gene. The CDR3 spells CASLAGAGDTQYF. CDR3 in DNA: TGTGCCAGCCTAGCGGGAGCGGGCGATACGCAGTATTTT.

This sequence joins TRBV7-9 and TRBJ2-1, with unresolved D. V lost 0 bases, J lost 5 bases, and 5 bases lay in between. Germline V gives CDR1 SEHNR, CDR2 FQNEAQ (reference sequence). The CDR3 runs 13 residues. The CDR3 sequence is CASSLAGNNEQFF. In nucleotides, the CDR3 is TGTGCCAGCAGCTTAGCGGGGAACAATGAGCAGTTCTTC. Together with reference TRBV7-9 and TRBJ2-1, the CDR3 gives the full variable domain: DTGVSQNPRHKITKRGQNVTFRCDPISEHNRLYWYRQTLGQGPEFLTYFQNEAQLEKSRLLSDRFSAERPKGSFSTLEIQRTEQGDSAMYLCASSLAGNNEQFFGPGTRLTVL.

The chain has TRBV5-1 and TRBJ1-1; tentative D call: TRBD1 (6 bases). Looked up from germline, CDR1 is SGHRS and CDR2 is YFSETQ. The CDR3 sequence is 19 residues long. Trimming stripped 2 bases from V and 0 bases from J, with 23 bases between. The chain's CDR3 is CASSFMLVLGQKMNTEAFF. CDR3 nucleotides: TGCGCCAGCAGCTTCATGCTTGTGTTAGGACAGAAGATGAACACTGAAGCTTTCTTT.

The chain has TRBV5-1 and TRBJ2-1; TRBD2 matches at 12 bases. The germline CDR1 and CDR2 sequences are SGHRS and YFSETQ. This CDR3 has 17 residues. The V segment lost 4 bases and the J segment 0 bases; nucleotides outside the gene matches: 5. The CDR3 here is CASSETSGGSSYNEQFF. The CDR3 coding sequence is TGCGCCAGCAGCGAGACTAGCGGGGGAAGCTCCTACAATGAGCAGTTCTTC.

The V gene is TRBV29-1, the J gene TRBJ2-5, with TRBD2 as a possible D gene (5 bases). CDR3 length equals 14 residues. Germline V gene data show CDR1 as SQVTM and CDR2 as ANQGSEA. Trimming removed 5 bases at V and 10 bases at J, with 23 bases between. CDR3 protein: CSVFRLSDEGIQYF. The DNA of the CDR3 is TGCAGCGTTTTTCGCCTTTCAGACGAGGGAATCCAGTACTTC.

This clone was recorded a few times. CDR3: CSVEWAGEETQYF. CDR3 sequence (DNA): TGCAGCGTTGAATGGGCGGGAGAAGAGACCCAGTACTTC. This chain uses TRBV29-1 with TRBJ2-5; 7 nucleotides line up with TRBD2. J gave up 3 bases and V 2 bases, and 3 bases lay outside the gene matches. Per the germline V gene, CDR1 is SQVTM and CDR2 is ANQGSEA. This CDR3 has 13 amino acids.

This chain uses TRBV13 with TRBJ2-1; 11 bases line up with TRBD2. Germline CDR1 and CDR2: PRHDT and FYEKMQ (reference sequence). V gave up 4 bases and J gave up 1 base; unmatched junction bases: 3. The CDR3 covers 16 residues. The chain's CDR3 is CASSSLAGESYNEQFF. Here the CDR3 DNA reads TGTGCCAGCAGCTCACTAGCGGGAGAATCCTACAATGAGCAGTTCTTC.

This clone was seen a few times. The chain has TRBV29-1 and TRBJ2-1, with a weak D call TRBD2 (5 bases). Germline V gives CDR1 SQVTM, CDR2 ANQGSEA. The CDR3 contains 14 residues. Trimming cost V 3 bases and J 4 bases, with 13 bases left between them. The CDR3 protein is CSVEVWETYNEQFF. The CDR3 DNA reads TGCAGCGTTGAGGTATGGGAGACGTACAATGAGCAGTTCTTC.